This TCR beta chain was observed in a study of T cell responses to AZD1222 COVID-19 vaccine. Overall study: Samples with a second dose at about 4 or about 12 weeks were pooled together. The study's findings and limits: When two AZD1222 doses had been given, Spike-specific TCR breadth and depth rose. Donors were chiefly white British, with a greater number of females, and clonal diversity was perhaps underestimated.

The CDR3 contains 16 residues. Trimming shortened V by 4 bases and J by 4 bases, and 19 bases separated the two germline ends. Germline CDR1 is KGHSH and CDR2 is LQKENI. To note about this clone: Its antigen is unknown.

Here immunoSEQ multiplex PCR was the method, and the copy in TCRdb shows in-frame clones only, minus some. Counted here are approximately 82,000 clones, more than 85% occurring once; the ten biggest clones make up about 5.2%. The chain couples TRBV18 to TRBJ1-1; D not certain. This TCR was sampled from an adult in good health. The material was peripheral blood, obtained on day 0 of AZD1222 vaccination. The chain's CDR3 is CASSLPWDRRSTEAFF. The CDR3 DNA is TGTGCCAGCTCACTCCCCTGGGATAGACGGTCCACTGAAGCTTTCTTT.